A selection of T cell receptor beta chains follows, all from one sample in a study of blood T cell repertoires in COVID-19. Data came from immunoSEQ multiplex PCR; TCRdb stores just in-frame clones and leaves some out. The table lists some 150,000 clones, 88% of them singletons. The sample taken for sequencing was PBMCs or T cells enriched from blood (not recorded which). The receptors derive from a woman aged 30 to 39 with acute COVID-19. Each CDR3 is given with its conserved first and last residue. D genes are given only for firm matches.

d_call v_call cdr3_aa
- TRBV7-9 CASSLLASYEQYF
TRBD1 TRBV7-2 CASSLITPGGVLNEQYF
TRBD2 TRBV7-2 CASSLGLAGGREQYF
- TRBV27 CASSLGQDNQPQHF
TRBD2 TRBV5-1 CASSPGLAGDYNEQFF
- TRBV30 CAWSVRSGGLGNTIYF
TRBD1 TRBV7-9 CASSPQGHSSYNSPLHF
- TRBV28 CASSLRLGGSGNTIYF
TRBD1 TRBV19 CASRTGGAGEKLFF
TRBD2 TRBV9 CASNLAGTSGSYNEQFF
TRBD1 TRBV5-1 CASSLFGTGQTEAFF
TRBD1 TRBV27 CASSPDRGFESGNTIYF
TRBD2 TRBV6-2/TRBV6-3 CASSYSGEGWNEQFF
- TRBV28 CASTESGGTTWNEQFF
TRBD2 TRBV7-9 CASSSTSGRSYEQYF
- TRBV9 CASSVEPGTSYEQYF
TRBD1 TRBV29-1 CSVQRGQGTNTGELFF
TRBD1 TRBV18 CASSPQPTTGKAFF
TRBD1 TRBV2 CASSERQGVTDTQYF
TRBD2 TRBV6-4 CASSSSGSGTDTQYF
- TRBV10-3 CAISQGSTEAFF
TRBD2 TRBV5-1 CASSLASGRGNEQFF
- TRBV7-2 CASSLGPGTQYF
- TRBV9 CASSVAGQGYGYTF
- TRBV28 CASSLETTVGEKLFF
- TRBV7-3 CASSLLGRRNTEAFF
- TRBV5-6 CASSSGTHYGYTF
- TRBV3-1/TRBV3-2 CASSQDLLLAETQYF
TRBD2 TRBV28 CASSLLAGDEQFF
- TRBV24-1 CATSDQQIRYGYTF
TRBD1 TRBV7-8 CASSSKIPTGANEKLFF
- TRBV5-1 CASSFGSGGGTEAFF
TRBD1 TRBV28 CASSLWDRDTGELFF
TRBD1 TRBV7-9 CASSTRQGGSYNEQFF
- TRBV27 CASSYSMNTEAFF
TRBD2 TRBV4-1 CASSQGGLAGGRGETQYF
- TRBV30 CAWSVPRRNYGYTF
- TRBV7-9 CASSPADTEAFF
TRBD1 TRBV7-7 CASSSQGGTGVGELFF
- TRBV6-5 CASSPQWLETQYF
- TRBV19 CASSIVPGGGTEAFF
TRBD1 TRBV18 CASSGTVLSNQPQHF
TRBD2 TRBV7-2 CASSRTSGSFETQYF
TRBD2 TRBV7-2 CASSSSMTSGRFLGELFF
TRBD1 TRBV28 CASTVFGTGNNEQFF
- TRBV7-2 CASSSPGYRVGDEKLFF
TRBD1 TRBV9 CASSVGQGAPYEQYF